The 18 T cell receptor beta chains below were found in one sample sequenced in a study of human T cells and chemical hapten exposure (dated by TCRdb to the early 2020s). Library preparation employed RACE. TCRdb lists the instrument as NextSeq 500. TCRdb trimmed public reads at Q25 via fastp, called clones via MiXCR and kept in-frame beta chains. Records with the same CDR3 protein are collapsed into one entry carrying the most frequent genes and DNA. A total of approximately 82,000 distinct CDR3 sequences appear in this sample, about 11% of them only once. The ten largest account for about 3.7% of the sample. The sample's time point label is to be understood as: patch test 1, 2 weeks after DPC sensitization. According to the study, the label for this sample's treatment or condition signals: therapeutic diphenylcyclopropenone sensitization with weekly scalp DPC. The source material was whole blood, sampled in connection with sensitization to the hapten diphenylcyclopropenone (DPC). These receptors all stem from a woman aged 60-75 years with alopecia areata. Some clones in this sample may be carry-over from other donors' samples.

This clonotype was detected ten times or more. The chain carries TRBV28 and TRBJ1-5; 10 bases are a match to TRBD1. Per the germline V gene, CDR1 is MDHEN and CDR2 is SYDVKM. This CDR3 has 17 amino acids. J lost 11 bases, V lost 6 bases, and 19 bases had no gene match. The CDR3 nucleotides read TGTGCCAGCAGGACCGGGACAGGGGCCCATTTGAGGATGTCCCAGCATTTT. Its translation: CASRTGTGAHLRMSQHF.

The gene calls are TRBV30 and TRBJ2-3; D is unclear. CDR1 is GTSNPN, CDR2 SVGIG, per germline (reference sequence). This CDR3 region has 12 residues. Trimming removed 3 bases from V and 0 bases from J, with 4 bases in between. CDR3 sequence (DNA): TGTGCCTGGAGCAAAAGCACAGATACGCAGTATTTT. Translation: CAWSKSTDTQYF. Complete variable domain (other parts from reference TRBV30 and TRBJ2-3): SQTIHQWPATLVQPVGSPLSLECTVEGTSNPNLYWYRQAAGRGLQLLFYSVGIGQISSEVPQNLSASRPQDRQFILSSKKLLLSDSGFYLCAWSKSTDTQYFGPGTRLTVL.

This clonotype was picked up a small number of times. The chain joins TRBV19 to TRBJ2-7; D is perhaps TRBD2 (6 bases). The CDR3 extends over 13 amino acids. V was clipped by 8 bases and J by 5 bases, with 16 bases between them. The germline CDR1 and CDR2 sequences are LNHDA and SQIVND (reference sequence). CDR3 in amino acids: CASGGGAENEQYF. The DNA for the CDR3 is TGTGCCAGTGGTGGAGGGGCGGAGAACGAGCAGTACTTC.

This chain connects TRBV3-1 to TRBJ1-2, with 8 bases identical to TRBD1. J gave up 6 bases and V 3 bases, and 0 bases lay outside the gene matches. This CDR3 has 12 amino acids. Looked up from germline, CDR1 is LGHDT and CDR2 is YNNKEL (reference sequence). The DNA of the CDR3 is TGTGCCAGCAGCCAGACAGGGGATGGCTACACCTTC. Protein sequence: CASSQTGDGYTF.

The chain uses TRBV30 and TRBJ1-6; 7 nucleotides align to TRBD1. The trim removed 8 bases at V and 4 bases at J, leaving 5 bases unmatched. The germline CDR1 and CDR2 sequences are GTSNPN and SVGIG (reference sequence). CDR3 length: 13 residues. The DNA of the CDR3 is TGTGCCGGGGGGACAGCTTATAATTCACCCCTCCACTTT. It yields the protein CAGGTAYNSPLHF.

This chain connects TRBV7-3 to TRBJ2-2, with D perhaps matching TRBD1 (5 bases). Germline assignment: CDR1 SGHTA and CDR2 FQGTGA. This CDR3 has 14 amino acids. Trimming took off 5 bases at V and 3 bases at J, with 10 bases between the two ends. The CDR3 bases are TGTGCCAGCAGCCCGCAGGGTTACACCGGGGAGCTGTTTTTT. Residues: CASSPQGYTGELFF.

This clonotype was detected only a few times. The chain combines TRBV5-1 with TRBJ1-2; D possibly corresponds to TRBD1 (6 bases). Germline V gene sequence: CDR1 SGHRS, CDR2 YFSETQ. V shed 4 bases and J shed 5 bases, with 18 bases lying between them. The CDR3 sequence is 15 residues long. The CDR3 spells CASSPQGPPEYGYTF. The CDR3 DNA reads TGCGCCAGCAGCCCACAGGGCCCACCTGAGTATGGCTACACCTTC. The variable domain in full, with the rest retrieved from reference TRBV5-1 and TRBJ1-2, is KAGVTQTPRYLIKTRGQQVTLSCSPISGHRSVSWYQQTPGQGLQFLFEYFSETQRNKGNFPGRFSGRQFSNSRSEMNVSTLELGDSALYLCASSPQGPPEYGYTFGSGTRLTVV.

This clonotype has more than one count but fewer than ten. The J gene is TRBJ1-1, the V gene TRBV18; perhaps TRBD1 as D (6 bases). Germline V gene sequence: CDR1 KGHSH, CDR2 LQKENI. With 3 bases removed from V and 4 bases from J, the gap between germline ends came to 9 bases. The CDR3 covers 13 residues. For the CDR3, the DNA is TGTGCCAGCTCACCGCAGGGGTCCACTGAAGCTTTCTTT. This gives the protein CASSPQGSTEAFF.

The chain employs TRBV29-1 and TRBJ2-7; D unclear. Trimming removed 4 bases from V and 2 bases from J, with 12 bases in between. This CDR3 is 13 amino acids long. Germline-derived CDR1 and CDR2 are SQVTM and ANQGSEA. The CDR3 loop reads CSVGLSLTYEQYF. The CDR3 DNA follows: TGCAGCGTTGGGCTCAGCCTCACCTACGAGCAGTACTTC.

This clonotype was seen only a few times. The chain combines TRBV7-8 with TRBJ2-3; 10 nucleotides agree with TRBD2. This CDR3 has 20 residues. Germline loops: CDR1 SGHVS, CDR2 FQNEAQ. With 5 bases clipped from V and 3 bases from J, the junction kept 20 bases outside the gene matches. The chain's CDR3 is CASSGRLFLERGGQTDTQYF. DNA for the CDR3: TGTGCCAGCAGCGGGCGCCTTTTTTTGGAGCGGGGGGGCCAGACAGATACGCAGTATTTT.

This clonotype was detected ten times or more. The V and J genes are TRBV19 and TRBJ1-5; no reliable D call. Germline V gives CDR1 LNHDA, CDR2 SQIVND (reference sequence). V was trimmed by 7 bases and J by 7 bases, leaving 20 bases between them. The CDR3 has 15 residues. The CDR3 DNA follows: TGTGCCAGTATCACCGCTGGGAGGCCGGGGCAGCCCCAGCATTTT. Translation: CASITAGRPGQPQHF.

This clonotype was found many times. The chain employs TRBV20-1 and TRBJ2-3; the D gene could be TRBD1 or TRBD2 (5 bases each). V was pared by 1 base and J by 1 base, with 6 bases between. The CDR3 runs to 13 residues. Germline loops: CDR1 DFQATT, CDR2 SNEGSKA (reference sequence). The CDR3 is CSARVGGTDTQYF. The CDR3 bases are TGCAGTGCTAGAGTGGGGGGCACAGATACGCAGTATTTT.

This clonotype was counted at least ten times. The chain combines TRBV5-1 with TRBJ1-2; D call uncertain. Germline assignment: CDR1 SGHRS and CDR2 YFSETQ. The CDR3 is 13 residues long. V was trimmed by 2 bases and J by 2 bases, leaving 7 bases between them. The CDR3 region has the DNA TGCGCCAGCAGCTTTGAAGTGAACTATGGCTACACCTTC. This translates into CASSFEVNYGYTF.

There are many counts of this clonotype. V usage is TRBV11-2 and J usage is TRBJ2-1, with 9 bases aligning to TRBD1. CDR3 length: 15 amino acids. Germline V gene data show CDR1 as SGHAT and CDR2 as FQNNGV. V lost 5 bases and J lost 8; bases outside the gene matches: 10. The CDR3 DNA reads TGTGCCAGCAGCCCCCGTGGGGACAGGGTTTATGAGCAGTTCTTC. Amino acid sequence: CASSPRGDRVYEQFF.

This clonotype was counted ten times or more. The rearrangement joins TRBV5-4 to TRBJ2-3; 10 bases agree with TRBD2. Germline V CDR1 and CDR2: SGHNT, YYREEE (reference sequence). This CDR3 is 15 amino acids long. V lost 3 bases, J lost 0 bases, and 1 base stayed unmatched. DNA of the CDR3: TGTGCCAGCAGCTCGACTAGCGGGAGCACAGATACGCAGTATTTT. As protein: CASSSTSGSTDTQYF.

This clonotype was detected only a few times. The chain recombines TRBV6-5 with TRBJ2-3; 9 bases are a match to TRBD1. Germline trimming cut 0 bases from V and 6 bases from J; bases unmatched to any gene: 7. CDR3 size: 16 residues. Per the germline V gene, CDR1 is MNHEY and CDR2 is SVGAGI. For the CDR3, the DNA is TGTGCCAGCAGTTACTCGGGGGGGACAGGGACCGATACGCAGTATTTT. It codes for CASSYSGGTGTDTQYF.

This clonotype was found many times. The rearrangement links TRBV20-1 to TRBJ1-5, with D possibly TRBD1 on 5 matching bases. V was cut by 8 bases and J by 0 bases, with 8 bases left in between. Looked up from germline, CDR1 is DFQATT and CDR2 is SNEGSKA (reference sequence). There are 12 residues in the CDR3. CDR3 residues: CSTGYSNQPQHF. The DNA of the CDR3 is TGCAGTACAGGCTATAGCAATCAGCCCCAGCATTTT.

This clonotype was seen at least ten times. This chain connects TRBV29-1 to TRBJ1-1; 7 bases agree with TRBD1. The CDR3 is 13 residues long. The germline gives CDR1 SQVTM, CDR2 ANQGSEA. Trimming removed 6 bases from V and 8 bases from J; junction bases left unmatched: 12. The CDR3 reads CSVSVQGGPEAFF. CDR3 DNA sequence: TGCAGCGTCTCCGTACAAGGGGGCCCCGAAGCTTTCTTT.